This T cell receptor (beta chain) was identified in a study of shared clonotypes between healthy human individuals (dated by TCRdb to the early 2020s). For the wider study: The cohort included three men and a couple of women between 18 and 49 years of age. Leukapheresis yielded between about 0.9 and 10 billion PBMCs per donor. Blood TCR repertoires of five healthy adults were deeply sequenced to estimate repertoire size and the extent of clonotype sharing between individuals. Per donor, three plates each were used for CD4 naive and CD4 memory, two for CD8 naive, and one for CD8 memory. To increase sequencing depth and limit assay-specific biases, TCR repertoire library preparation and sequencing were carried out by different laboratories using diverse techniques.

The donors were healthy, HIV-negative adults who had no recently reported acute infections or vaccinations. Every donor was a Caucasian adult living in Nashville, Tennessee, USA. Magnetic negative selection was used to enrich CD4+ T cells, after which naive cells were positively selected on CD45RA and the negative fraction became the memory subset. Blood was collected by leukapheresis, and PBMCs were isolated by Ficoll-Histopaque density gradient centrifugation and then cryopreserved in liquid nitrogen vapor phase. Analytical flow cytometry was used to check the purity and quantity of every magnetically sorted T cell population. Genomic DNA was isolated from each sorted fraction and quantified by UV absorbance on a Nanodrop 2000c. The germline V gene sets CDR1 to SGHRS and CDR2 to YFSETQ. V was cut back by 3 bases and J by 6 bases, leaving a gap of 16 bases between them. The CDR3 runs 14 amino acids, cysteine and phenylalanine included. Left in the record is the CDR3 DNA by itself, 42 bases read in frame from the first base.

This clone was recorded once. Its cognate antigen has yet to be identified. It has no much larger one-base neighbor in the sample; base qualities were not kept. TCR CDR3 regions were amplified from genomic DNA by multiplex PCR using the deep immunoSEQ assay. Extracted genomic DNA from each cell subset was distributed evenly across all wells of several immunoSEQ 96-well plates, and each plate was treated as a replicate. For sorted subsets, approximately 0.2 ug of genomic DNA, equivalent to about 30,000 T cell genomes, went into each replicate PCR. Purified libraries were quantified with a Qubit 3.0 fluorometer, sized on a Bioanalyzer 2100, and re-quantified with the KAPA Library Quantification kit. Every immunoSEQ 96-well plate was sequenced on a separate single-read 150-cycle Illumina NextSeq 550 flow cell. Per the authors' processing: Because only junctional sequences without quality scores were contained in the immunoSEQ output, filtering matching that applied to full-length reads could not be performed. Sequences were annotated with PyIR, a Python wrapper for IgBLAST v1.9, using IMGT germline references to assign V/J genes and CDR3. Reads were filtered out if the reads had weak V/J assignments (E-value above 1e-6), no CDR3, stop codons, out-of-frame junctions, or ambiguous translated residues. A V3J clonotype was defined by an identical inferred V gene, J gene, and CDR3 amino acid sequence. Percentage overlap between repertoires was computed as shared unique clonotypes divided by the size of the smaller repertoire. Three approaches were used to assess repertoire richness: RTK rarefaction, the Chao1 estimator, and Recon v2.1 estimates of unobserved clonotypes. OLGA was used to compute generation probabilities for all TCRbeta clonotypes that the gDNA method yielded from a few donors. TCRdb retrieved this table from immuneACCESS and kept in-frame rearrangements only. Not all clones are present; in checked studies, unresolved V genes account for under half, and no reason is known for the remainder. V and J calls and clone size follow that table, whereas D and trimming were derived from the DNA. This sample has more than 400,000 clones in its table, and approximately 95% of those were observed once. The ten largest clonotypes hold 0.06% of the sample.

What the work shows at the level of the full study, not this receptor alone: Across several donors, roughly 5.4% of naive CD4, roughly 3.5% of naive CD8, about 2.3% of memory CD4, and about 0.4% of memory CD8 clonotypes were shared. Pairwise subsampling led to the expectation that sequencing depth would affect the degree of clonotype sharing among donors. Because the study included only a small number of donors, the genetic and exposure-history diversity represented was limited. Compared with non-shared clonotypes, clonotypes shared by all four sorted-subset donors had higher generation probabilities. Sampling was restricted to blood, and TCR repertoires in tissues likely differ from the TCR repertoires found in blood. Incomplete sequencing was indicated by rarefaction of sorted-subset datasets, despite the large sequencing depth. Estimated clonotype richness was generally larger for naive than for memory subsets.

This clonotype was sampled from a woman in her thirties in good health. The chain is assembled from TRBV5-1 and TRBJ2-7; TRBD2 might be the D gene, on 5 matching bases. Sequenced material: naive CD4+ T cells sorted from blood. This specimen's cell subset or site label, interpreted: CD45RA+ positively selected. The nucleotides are TGCGCCAGCAGCTCTCTGTCGGGAACCCCCGAGCAGTACTTC. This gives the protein CASSSLSGTPEQYF.